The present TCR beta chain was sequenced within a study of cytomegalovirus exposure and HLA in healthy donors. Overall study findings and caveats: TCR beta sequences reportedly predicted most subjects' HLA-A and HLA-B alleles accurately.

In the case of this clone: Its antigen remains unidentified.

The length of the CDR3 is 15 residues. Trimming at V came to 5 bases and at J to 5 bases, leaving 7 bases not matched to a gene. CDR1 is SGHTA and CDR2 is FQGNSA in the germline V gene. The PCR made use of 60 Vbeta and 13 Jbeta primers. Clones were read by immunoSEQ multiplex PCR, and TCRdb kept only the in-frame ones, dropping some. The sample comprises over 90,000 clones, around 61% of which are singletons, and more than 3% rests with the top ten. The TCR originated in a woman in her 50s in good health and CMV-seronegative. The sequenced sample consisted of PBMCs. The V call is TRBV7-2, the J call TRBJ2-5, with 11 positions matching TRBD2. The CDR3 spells CASSRHSGGAETQYF. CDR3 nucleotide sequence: TGTGCCAGCAGCCGACATAGCGGGGGGGCGGAGACCCAGTACTTC. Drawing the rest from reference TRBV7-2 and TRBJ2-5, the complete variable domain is GAGVSQSPSNKVTEKGKDVELRCDPISGHTALYWYRQSLGQGLEFLIYFQGNSAPDKSGLPSDRFSAERTGGSVSTLTIQRTQQEDSAVYLCASSRHSGGAETQYFGPGTRLLVL.